The 25 T cell receptor beta chains below come from one sample, sequenced in a study of metastatic and nonmetastatic thyroid tumors (dated by TCRdb to 2020 to 2021). Before undergoing thyroid surgery, none of the patients had been given any kind of treatment. Libraries were constructed by PCR. Sequencing relied on an Illumina HiSeq 4000. Starting from the raw public reads, TCRdb applied fastp trimming at Q25, assembled clones with MiXCR and retained in-frame beta chains. Recorded for this sample are roughly 57,000 clones; roughly 20% of them occurred a single time. 4% of the sample is taken by the ten largest. Sample: blood. These receptors all stem from a female donor with papillary thyroid cancer or a benign thyroid nodule (not recorded which). Some clones in this sample may be carry-over from other donors' samples.

This clone occurred a few times. A much larger clone differs by one base, so this may be a read error. The chain uses TRBV6-5 and TRBJ2-2; the match to TRBD1 covers 7 bases. From germline, CDR1 is MNHEY and CDR2 SVGAGI. Trimming at V came to 6 bases and at J to 0 bases, leaving 13 bases not matched to a gene. The length of the CDR3 is 18 residues. Written as DNA, the CDR3 is TGTGCCAGCAGGGGGGTCTTGACAGGGTCTACGAACACCGGGGAGCTGTTTTTT. Residues: CASRGVLTGSTNTGELFF.

To note about this clone: At one boundary the junction diverges from the germline segment, which might be a read error. The rearrangement links TRBV12-3 or TRBV12-4 to TRBJ1-5; a possible D gene is TRBD1 (5 bases). CDR3 length equals 16 residues. The DNA for the CDR3 is TGTGCCAGCAGTTTTAAGACGGGGCACGGCAATCAGCCCAAGCATTTT. Its protein product is CASSFKTGHGNQPKHF.

This clone came up many times. The rearrangement joins TRBV10-2 to TRBJ1-5; a weak D match, TRBD1 (5 bases). The CDR3 is made up of 14 amino acids. CDR1 and CDR2 from the germline V gene are WSHSY and SAAADI. V dropped 2 bases and J dropped 7 bases, with 12 bases sitting between them. CDR3 residues: CASSEDRTRQPQHF. The CDR3 nucleotides are TGCGCCAGCAGTGAGGACAGAACCCGCCAGCCCCAGCATTTT.

In this sample, this clone turned up many times. This chain uses TRBV28 with TRBJ1-1; possible D gene TRBD1, 5 bases. Germline values: CDR1 MDHEN, CDR2 SYDVKM. The CDR3 spans 16 residues. V lost 5 bases and J 1 base, leaving 17 bases between the germline ends. This chain's CDR3 is CASSRDRRTSNTEAFF. The CDR3 DNA follows: TGTGCCAGCAGTCGGGACCGCCGAACCTCGAACACTGAAGCTTTCTTT.

Ten or more counts support this clone. This sample also contains other DNA sequences that code for the same CDR3. The rearrangement joins TRBV20-1 to TRBJ2-1; the match to TRBD2 covers 7 bases. CDR3 size: 13 residues. Per germline, CDR1 DFQATT and CDR2 SNEGSKA (reference sequence). The V and J ends lost 6 bases and 5 bases, in that order; junction bases with no gene match: 7. The CDR3 sequence: CSAPRGIHNEQFF. CDR3 nucleotides: TGCAGTGCCCCGCGGGGGATCCACAATGAGCAGTTCTTC.

This chain joins TRBV30 and TRBJ2-5; possibly TRBD1 for D (5 bases). Per the germline V gene, CDR1 is GTSNPN and CDR2 is SVGIG (reference sequence). Deletions cut 4 bases from V and 7 bases from J, with 19 bases between. The CDR3 spans 14 residues. The DNA for the CDR3 is TGTGCCTGGAACCCTAGGGGCTGGTGGGTGACCCAGTACTTC. Residues: CAWNPRGWWVTQYF.

This clone occurred many times. The rearrangement links TRBV3-1 to TRBJ2-1; a weak D match, TRBD2 (6 bases). The germline gives CDR1 LGHDT, CDR2 YNNKEL (reference sequence). The CDR3 covers 14 residues. The V end lost 0 bases, the J end lost 8 bases, and 11 bases lay between the germline ends. CDR3 amino acids: CASSQEGRFDEQFF. The CDR3 nucleotides are TGTGCCAGCAGCCAAGAAGGGAGGTTCGATGAGCAGTTCTTC.

This clone was observed many times. The chain joins TRBV6-1 to TRBJ2-1; weak D call: TRBD2 (5 bases). V lost 10 bases and J 7 bases, leaving 14 bases between the germline ends. This CDR3 contains 12 residues. CDR1 is MNHNS and CDR2 is SASEGT in the germline V gene. The CDR3 coding sequence is TGTGCCACTAGGACTGGAGCGAATGAGCAGTTCTTC. Translation gives CATRTGANEQFF.

This clone was found many times. The chain is built from TRBV28 and TRBJ1-4, with unresolved D. The CDR3 contains 12 residues. Germline values: CDR1 MDHEN, CDR2 SYDVKM. V lost 6 bases and J lost 6, with 8 bases in between. The CDR3 nucleotides read TGTGCCAGCAGGTTAAGGGATGAAAAACTGTTTTTT. Encoded protein: CASRLRDEKLFF.

This clone showed up many times. Other DNA sequences within the sample encode an identical CDR3. The rearrangement uses TRBV11-2 and TRBJ2-6, with D perhaps matching TRBD1 (6 bases). The CDR3 runs 14 residues. The V and J ends lost 3 bases and 4 bases respectively, with 7 bases between them. Germline V gene sequence: CDR1 SGHAT, CDR2 FQNNGV. The CDR3 protein is CASSLGAGANVLTF. CDR3 coding DNA: TGTGCCAGCAGCTTGGGGGCCGGGGCCAACGTCCTGACTTTC.

This clone has at least ten counts. This sample also contains other DNA sequences that code for the same CDR3. The chain employs TRBV2 and TRBJ1-1; 7 bases are shared with TRBD1. Germline loops: CDR1 SNHLY, CDR2 FYNNEI. The CDR3 is made up of 14 amino acids. Unmatched junction bases numbered 9, after V lost 5 bases and J lost 6 bases. Here the CDR3 DNA reads TGTGCCAGCAGTCCTCGGACAGGAGTGGCTGAAGCTTTCTTT. Its translation is CASSPRTGVAEAFF. Drawing the rest from reference TRBV2 and TRBJ1-1, the complete variable domain is EPEVTQTPSHQVTQMGQEVILRCVPISNHLYFYWYRQILGQKVEFLVSFYNNEISEKSEIFDDQFSVERPDGSNFTLKIRSTKLEDSAMYFCASSPRTGVAEAFFGQGTRLTVV.

Of note for this clone: Its ends do not fully match the called genes, so a read error is possible. The chain uses TRBV6-2 or TRBV6-3 and TRBJ2-7; 10 bases agree with TRBD2. Germline V lookup: CDR1 MNHEY, CDR2 SVGEGT. The CDR3 is made up of 15 amino acids. CDR3: CASSYRTSGSHDQYF. CDR3 coding DNA: TGTGCCAGCAGTTACCGGACTAGCGGTAGCCACGATCAGTACTTC.

This clone was counted a few times. The chain employs TRBV28 and TRBJ2-1, with D unresolved. Germline values: CDR1 MDHEN, CDR2 SYDVKM. CDR3 length: 11 residues. The V end was cut by 5 bases, the J end by 10 bases, with 9 bases between. CDR3 protein: CASSTGREQFF. CDR3 nucleotide sequence: TGTGCCAGCAGTACCGGACGGGAGCAGTTCTTC.

This clone was seen at least ten times. The chain has TRBV3-1 and TRBJ1-3; 7 bases map to TRBD1. The V segment lost 6 bases and the J segment 0 bases; nucleotides outside the gene matches: 11. Germline CDR1 and CDR2: LGHDT and YNNKEL (reference sequence). There are 17 residues in the CDR3. CDR3 residues: CASSTRGTELSGNTIYF. As DNA, the CDR3 is TGTGCCAGCAGTACTAGGGGGACAGAGCTCTCTGGAAACACCATATATTTT.

In its sample, this clone was seen many times. Just one base apart from a much larger clone, this may be a read error. Other DNA sequences within the sample encode an identical CDR3. The genes are TRBV15 and TRBJ2-1; possible D gene TRBD2, 7 bases. The CDR3 consists of 14 residues. Looked up from germline, CDR1 is LNHNV and CDR2 is YYDKDF (reference sequence). V lost 0 bases and J lost 9, with 12 bases in between. The CDR3 reads CATSREGGGSEQFF. DNA of the CDR3: TGTGCCACCAGCAGAGAGGGCGGGGGCAGTGAGCAGTTCTTC.

This clone was counted ten times or more. The chain is built from TRBV19 and TRBJ1-5; maybe TRBD1 (5 bases). This CDR3 has 13 residues. V lost 3 bases, J lost 7 bases, and 10 bases lay in between. Per germline, CDR1 LNHDA and CDR2 SQIVND (reference sequence). The CDR3 sequence is CASSMWGGQPQHF. Here the CDR3 DNA reads TGTGCCAGTAGTATGTGGGGGGGGCAGCCCCAGCATTTT.

At least ten counts were recorded for this clone. The gene calls are TRBV5-1 and TRBJ1-1; maybe TRBD1 (5 bases). This CDR3 region has 14 residues. The V gene's germline CDR1 is SGHRS and CDR2 YFSETQ. V was pared by 0 bases and J by 1 base, with 7 bases between. The CDR3 is CASSLAGTNTEAFF. CDR3 in DNA: TGCGCCAGCAGCTTGGCAGGGACGAACACTGAAGCTTTCTTT.

This clone was counted at least ten times. V is TRBV5-1 and J is TRBJ2-7, with TRBD2 matching 7 bases. After removal of 0 bases from V and 4 bases from J, the junction contained 4 bases not matched to a gene. Germline CDR1 is SGHRS and CDR2 is YFSETQ. The CDR3 totals 14 residues. In DNA form, the CDR3 reads TGCGCCAGCAGCTTGGATGTGGGAGGGTACGAGCAGTACTTC. It specifies CASSLDVGGYEQYF.

This clone was observed at least ten times. The rearrangement joins TRBV7-3 to TRBJ2-3; D not certain. Looked up from germline, CDR1 is SGHTA and CDR2 is FQGTGA. Trimming left V 0 bases short and J 4 bases short, with 8 bases between. The CDR3 is 14 residues long. CDR3 sequence: CASSLTSVPDTQYF. CDR3 nucleotides: TGTGCCAGCAGCTTAACGTCGGTCCCAGATACGCAGTATTTT.

This clone was observed many times. The V gene is TRBV5-1, the J gene TRBJ2-7; unclear D gene. Germline V gene sequence: CDR1 SGHRS, CDR2 YFSETQ. Trimming removed 4 bases from V and 4 bases from J, with 9 bases in between. This CDR3 has 12 residues. CDR3 coding DNA: TGCGCCAGCAGCAGGAAAGGGTACGAGCAGTACTTC. Translated, it gives CASSRKGYEQYF.

This clone has a count of ten or more. This sequence joins TRBV6-1 and TRBJ2-1; D is tentatively TRBD1 or TRBD2 (5 bases each). CDR1 is MNHNS and CDR2 is SASEGT in the germline V gene. The CDR3 is 15 amino acids. V was trimmed by 6 bases and J by 2 bases, leaving 14 bases between them. CDR3 in DNA: TGTGCCAGCAGAACCCGGGACGGCCCCTACAATGAGCAGTTCTTC. Translation: CASRTRDGPYNEQFF.

This clone was detected many times. This chain uses TRBV12-3 or TRBV12-4 with TRBJ1-3; 7 bases match TRBD1. Losses at the gene ends were 8 bases for V and 4 bases for J; bases not matched to a gene: 8. The CDR3 totals 14 residues. Here the CDR3 reads CASRAGQMGNTIYF. The CDR3 coding sequence is TGTGCCAGCCGAGCGGGACAGATGGGAAACACCATATATTTT.

In its sample, this clone was seen many times. J is TRBJ2-1 and V is TRBV4-1, with 7 bases fitting TRBD1. This CDR3 has 13 amino acids. Trimming at V came to 1 base and at J to 10 bases, leaving 4 bases not matched to a gene. CDR1 MGHRA and CDR2 YSYEKL come from the germline V gene. This CDR3 reads CASSQGRGGEQFF. CDR3 nucleotide sequence: TGCGCCAGCAGCCAAGGAAGAGGGGGCGAGCAGTTCTTC.

Many counts were recorded for this clone. The chain carries TRBV13 and TRBJ2-3; D is unresolved. The CDR3 is 14 amino acids. The germline CDR1 and CDR2 sequences are PRHDT and FYEKMQ (reference sequence). Between the trimmed V and J ends, which lost 5 bases and 0 bases, there was a span of 9 bases. The CDR3 region is CASSPEGSTDTQYF. CDR3 coding DNA: TGTGCCAGCAGCCCAGAAGGGAGCACAGATACGCAGTATTTT.

This clone was detected many times. The rearrangement joins TRBV12-3 or TRBV12-4 to TRBJ1-1, with D perhaps matching TRBD1 (5 bases). V was shortened by 6 bases and J by 5 bases, with 16 bases between the two germline ends. This CDR3 contains 14 residues. In DNA, the CDR3 is TGTGCCAGCAGAAACACGTGGGGCCGAACTGAAGCTTTCTTT. Encoded protein: CASRNTWGRTEAFF.